This is a list of T cell receptor beta chains from one sample in a study of OX40 agonist ivuxolimab in advanced cancers. Clones were sequenced by immunoSEQ multiplex PCR, and TCRdb holds only the in-frame ones, with some missing. The table includes tens of thousands of clones, approximately 87% detected once. The sequences come from CD4+ or CD8+ T cells sorted from blood, collected in a trial of the OX40 agonist ivuxolimab. The receptors stem from an adult with an advanced solid tumor such as melanoma, head and neck, liver or kidney cancer. CDR3s include the opening cysteine and the closing phenylalanine or tryptophan. A D gene is named only where the DNA matches it firmly. Clone size appears in some rows only: once, few, many, or a class for an expanded clone.

clone size	D gene	V gene	J gene	CDR3 DNA	CDR3 protein
NA	NA	TRBV7-9	TRBJ2-7	TGTGCCAGCAGCTCCAACCCCGTTTTAGAGCAGTACTTC	CASSSNPVLEQYF
NA	TRBD1	TRBV27	TRBJ2-6	TGTGCCAGCAGCAGACAGGGTTCTGGGGCCAACGTCCTGACTTTC	CASSRQGSGANVLTF
NA	TRBD1	TRBV29-1	TRBJ1-4	TGCAGCGTTCAAACAGGGGCGGGAGAAAAACTGTTTTTT	CSVQTGAGEKLFF
NA	NA	TRBV7-9	TRBJ1-2	TGTGCCAGCAGCTTACAAGGGAGTGGCTACACCTTC	CASSLQGSGYTF
NA	TRBD1	TRBV27	TRBJ2-3	TGTGCCAGCTCATCCAGGGGGTTGGGCACAGATACGCAGTATTTT	CASSSRGLGTDTQYF
once	NA	TRBV9	TRBJ2-1	TGTGCCAGCAGCGTGGGTGGTGGTGCGGGAACCTCCAATGAGCAGTTCTTC	CASSVGGGAGTSNEQFF
NA	NA	TRBV7-9	TRBJ1-3	TGTGCCAGCAGCTTAGCAGGGTCCTCTGGAAACACCATATATTTT	CASSLAGSSGNTIYF
NA	NA	TRBV4-3	TRBJ1-2	TGCGCCAGCAGCCTGGTGCAACTCTGGGGGCCACAGGATGGCTACACCTTC	CASSLVQLWGPQDGYTF
NA	NA	TRBV1	TRBJ2-3	TGCACCAGCATAAGGACTAGCGGGAGTAATAGCACAGATACGCAGTATTTT	CTSIRTSGSNSTDTQYF
NA	TRBD2	TRBV28	TRBJ2-3	TGTGCCAGCAGGCATACTAGCGCCCGAACCACAGATACGCAGTATTTT	CASRHTSARTTDTQYF
NA	NA	TRBV9	TRBJ1-4	TGTGCCAGCAGCGTATCTCCGGCCATCGGTGAAAAACTGTTTTTT	CASSVSPAIGEKLFF
few	TRBD2	TRBV27	TRBJ2-1	TGTGCCAGCAGTTGGGGGACTAGTTCTGCCAATGAGCAGTTCTTC	CASSWGTSSANEQFF
NA	NA	TRBV10-1	TRBJ2-1	TGCGCCAGCAGTGAGTCGAAGGTGGGAGTTGGCTACAATGAGCAGTTCTTC	CASSESKVGVGYNEQFF